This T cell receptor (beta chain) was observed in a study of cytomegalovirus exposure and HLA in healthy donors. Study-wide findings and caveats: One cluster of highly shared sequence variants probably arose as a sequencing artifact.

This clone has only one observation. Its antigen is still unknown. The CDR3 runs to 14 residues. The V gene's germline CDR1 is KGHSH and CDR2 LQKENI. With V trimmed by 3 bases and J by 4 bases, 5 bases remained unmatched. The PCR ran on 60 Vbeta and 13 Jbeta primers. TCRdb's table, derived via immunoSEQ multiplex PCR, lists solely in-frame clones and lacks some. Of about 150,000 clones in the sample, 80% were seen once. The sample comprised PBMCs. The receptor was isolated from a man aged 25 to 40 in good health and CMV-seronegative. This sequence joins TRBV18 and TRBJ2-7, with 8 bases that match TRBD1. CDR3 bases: TGTGCCAGCTCACCCGACAGGGGTCAATACGAGCAGTACTTC. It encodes CASSPDRGQYEQYF.